These 18 T cell receptor beta chains were sequenced from one sample in a study of regulatory T cells in long-lasting Graves disease. CDR3 regions were amplified by Arm-PCR using iRepertoire HTBI primers to build TCR beta libraries. Each CDR3 protein is one row after TCRdb ran MiXCR on the multiplex PCR reads. Altogether some 220,000 distinct CDR3 sequences are present, about 19% being singletons, with the ten largest covering roughly 12%. Time point meaning: newly diagnosed GD, antithyroid drugs for less than 3 months. The TCR library was made from RNA that had been extracted from PBMCs in TRIzol. A further study also used this sample, focusing on T cells in Graves' hyperthyroidism and ophthalmopathy.

Sequenced material: peripheral blood mononuclear cells (PBMCs), taken at new diagnosis, from a patient treated with antithyroid drugs. The receptors stem from a woman between 25 and 40 years old with Graves disease.

This clonotype came up many times. The rearrangement uses TRBV27 and TRBJ1-2; 9 bases map to TRBD1. Per the germline V gene, CDR1 is MNHEY and CDR2 is SMNVEV (reference sequence). Trimming removed 6 bases from V and 5 bases from J; junction bases left unmatched: 4. This CDR3 has 13 residues. CDR3 amino acids: CASRLDRGYGYTF. In nucleotides, the CDR3 is TGTGCCAGCAGGTTGGACAGGGGATATGGCTACACCTTC.

This clonotype was detected ten times or more. J is TRBJ2-1 and V is TRBV15; no clear D. The CDR3 sequence is 13 residues long. The germline V gene has CDR1 LNHNV and CDR2 YYDKDF (reference sequence). The V and J ends lost 1 base and 7 bases respectively, with 8 bases between them. CDR3 sequence (DNA): TGTGCCACCAGCAGAGGAATTAGTAATGAGCAGTTCTTC. Translation: CATSRGISNEQFF.

This clonotype was counted many times. The J gene is TRBJ1-2, the V gene TRBV12-3 or TRBV12-4, with 9 bases lining up with TRBD1. The J segment lost 4 bases and the V segment lost 6 bases, leaving 6 bases of the junction unmatched. This CDR3 is built from 14 residues. The DNA of the CDR3 is TGTGCCAGCAGCGAGGGACAGGGCCGCTATGGCTACACCTTC. This gives the protein CASSEGQGRYGYTF.

In this sample, this clonotype turned up many times. J is TRBJ1-4 and V is TRBV7-9; D is unresolved. Trimming removed 5 bases at V and 0 bases at J, with 16 bases between. From germline, CDR1 is SEHNR and CDR2 FQNEAQ (reference sequence). This CDR3 is built from 17 residues. The CDR3 nucleotides are TGTGCCAGCAGCCGCACCGGCCGCGGGGCAACTAATGAAAAACTGTTTTTT. Protein: CASSRTGRGATNEKLFF.

This clonotype was recorded many times. The genes are TRBV20-1 and TRBJ1-5; no definite D call. This CDR3 region has 13 residues. Germline CDR1 DFQATT, CDR2 SNEGSKA (reference sequence). V lost 1 base to trimming and J lost 8 bases, with 12 bases between them. CDR3 residues: CSARADGFEPQHF. In nucleotides, the CDR3 is TGCAGTGCTAGAGCGGATGGTTTCGAGCCCCAGCATTTT.

J is TRBJ1-1 and V is TRBV20-1; TRBD1 matches 8 bases. Trimming took 4 bases from V and 6 from J; bases not matched to a gene: 13. The CDR3 runs to 15 residues. Germline V CDR1 and CDR2: DFQATT, SNEGSKA (reference sequence). CDR3 residues: CSATYTRTGIAEAFF. DNA of the CDR3: TGCAGTGCTACGTATACCCGGACAGGGATCGCTGAAGCTTTCTTT.

This clonotype was recorded at least ten times. The chain has TRBV5-1 and TRBJ1-3; the D gene is possibly TRBD1 (6 bases). The germline CDR1 and CDR2 sequences are SGHRS and YFSETQ. This CDR3 region has 14 residues. Trimming cost V 8 bases and J 0 bases, with 12 bases left between them. As DNA, the CDR3 is TGCGCCAGAACCGGGACAATCTCTGGAAACACCATATATTTT. It encodes CARTGTISGNTIYF. The full variable domain, rest sourced from reference TRBV5-1 and TRBJ1-3, is KAGVTQTPRYLIKTRGQQVTLSCSPISGHRSVSWYQQTPGQGLQFLFEYFSETQRNKGNFPGRFSGRQFSNSRSEMNVSTLELGDSALYLCARTGTISGNTIYFGEGSWLTVV.

In its sample, this clonotype was seen many times. J is TRBJ1-2 and V is TRBV7-2; no clear D gene. The V gene lost 1 base and the J gene lost 5 bases, with 11 bases spanning the gap. The CDR3 is 14 residues long. CDR1 and CDR2 (germline): SGHTA, FQGNSA. The CDR3 DNA sequence: TGTGCCAGCAGCTTAGACATAACACGTTATGGCTACACCTTC. It is translated as CASSLDITRYGYTF.

A note on this clonotype: The likely explanation is a read error, given a far larger clone one base away. The chain employs TRBV30 and TRBJ2-1; TRBD2 might be the D (5 bases). The DNA end lines up better with TRBJ2-5; the J call may be wrong. Germline assignment: CDR1 GTSNPN and CDR2 SVGIG (reference sequence). This CDR3 has 15 amino acids. CDR3 DNA sequence: TGTGCCTGGAGTGCACTATCTAGCCCCGGAGAGACCCAGTACTTC. Protein: CAWSALSSPGETQYF.

This clonotype has ten or more counts. The chain combines TRBV5-8 with TRBJ2-5; the match to TRBD1 covers 8 bases. Germline-derived CDR1 and CDR2 are SGHTS and YDEGEE. The CDR3 contains 14 residues. The V and J ends lost 3 bases and 5 bases, in that order; junction bases with no gene match: 6. DNA for the CDR3: TGTGCCAGCAGCTGGCAGGGGGCCTTGGAGACCCAGTACTTC. This codes for CASSWQGALETQYF.

The table lists this clonotype with many counts. The chain has TRBV11-2 and TRBJ2-5, with D hard to call. V was pared by 6 bases and J by 2 bases, with 13 bases between. The germline gives CDR1 SGHAT, CDR2 FQNNGV. The length of the CDR3 is 14 residues. In DNA, the CDR3 is TGTGCCAGCAGGCCCGTGGCGTGGCAAGAGACCCAGTACTTC. Its translation is CASRPVAWQETQYF.

Ten or more counts support this clonotype. This chain links TRBV5-1 with TRBJ1-1; 8 bases are a match to TRBD1. V lost 4 bases to trimming and J lost 0 bases; unmatched junction nucleotides: 5. The germline gives CDR1 SGHRS, CDR2 YFSETQ. CDR3 length: 15 amino acids. This CDR3 reads CASSPQTGVNTEAFF. The CDR3 DNA reads TGCGCCAGCAGCCCTCAGACAGGGGTGAACACTGAAGCTTTCTTT.

This clonotype was counted at least ten times. The chain has TRBV2 and TRBJ2-3; 9 bases fit TRBD1. The trim removed 8 bases at V and 1 base at J, leaving 1 base unmatched. CDR3 size: 13 residues. Germline V gives CDR1 SNHLY, CDR2 FYNNEI. CDR3 protein: CASRDRGTDTQYF. In DNA, the CDR3 is TGTGCCAGCCGGGACAGGGGCACAGATACGCAGTATTTT.

This clonotype was found many times. V usage is TRBV20-1 and J usage is TRBJ2-1, with 8 bases matching TRBD1. The J segment lost 10 bases and the V segment lost 3 bases, leaving 11 bases of the junction unmatched. The CDR3 totals 14 residues. Germline V lookup: CDR1 DFQATT, CDR2 SNEGSKA (reference sequence). The CDR3 nucleotides read TGCAGTGCTAGTGAGGACAGGGACGGTGGAGAGCAGTTCTTC. This encodes CSASEDRDGGEQFF.

This clonotype came up a few times. V and J are TRBV29-1 and TRBJ1-2; maybe TRBD1 (6 bases). There are 12 residues in the CDR3. The germline CDR1 and CDR2 sequences are SQVTM and ANQGSEA. V was shortened by 6 bases and J by 7 bases, with 15 bases between the two germline ends. The CDR3 DNA reads TGCAGCGTCGGCCAGGGGACGGCTGGCTACACCTTC. Its protein product is CSVGQGTAGYTF.

This clonotype has at least ten counts. This chain connects TRBV6-2 or TRBV6-3 to TRBJ2-7; D not certain. Germline CDR1 and CDR2: MNHEY and SVGEGT. The CDR3 has 14 amino acids. Trimming left V 0 bases short and J 1 base short, with 7 bases between. The CDR3: CASSYSLGSYEQYF. In DNA, the CDR3 is TGTGCCAGCAGTTACTCGCTCGGGTCCTACGAGCAGTACTTC.

The V call is TRBV6-1, the J call TRBJ1-1; 7 bases map to TRBD1. The V gene end was trimmed by 8 bases and the J gene end by 5 bases; junction bases not matched to a gene: 5. The CDR3 length is 12 residues. Per germline, CDR1 MNHNS and CDR2 SASEGT. This chain's CDR3 is CASRQGRTEAFF. The CDR3, as DNA: TGTGCCAGCCGACAGGGTAGGACTGAAGCTTTCTTT.

This clonotype was found a few times. The chain recombines TRBV24-1 with TRBJ2-3; D unresolved. V lost 1 base and J lost 2, with 12 bases in between. This CDR3 comprises 16 residues. CDR1 and CDR2 from the germline V gene are KGHDR and SFDVKD. The CDR3 DNA sequence: TGTGCCACCAGTGATTTTAGAGGACGTGACACAGATACGCAGTATTTT. Protein product: CATSDFRGRDTDTQYF.